This T cell receptor (beta chain) was captured in a study of cytomegalovirus exposure and HLA in healthy donors. Study as a whole: In an earlier analysis, some 110 million unique TCR beta sequences were found from approximately 170 million T cells.

Study outcomes and limitations: Productive rates of about 87% or about 30% were seen for most TCR beta V segments in an earlier analysis. The study designated fewer than 200 TCR beta chains cytomegalovirus-associated.

The V end lost 4 bases, the J end lost 7 bases, and 17 bases lay between the germline ends. CDR3 length: 15 amino acids. CDR1 and CDR2 (germline): SGHRS, YFSETQ. Primers for the PCR totalled 60 Vbeta and 13 Jbeta. The repertoire was sequenced with immunoSEQ multiplex PCR; TCRdb's copy has only in-frame clones and lacks some. In the table there are about 89,000 clones, about 80% of which are singletons. In the case of this clone: What it binds is not known.

The chain combines TRBV5-1 with TRBJ2-2, with D perhaps TRBD1 (5 bases). The sequenced sample was PBMCs. The receptor's source is a man younger than 40 in good health and CMV-seropositive. Here the CDR3 reads CASSARGRAGGELFF. CDR3 nucleotide sequence: TGCGCCAGCAGCGCCCGTGGCAGGGCAGGCGGGGAGCTGTTTTTT.